The 2 T cell receptor beta chains below all came from one sample that was sequenced in a study of post-analysis software for immune sequencing data. Their specific antigens are unknown. Carried by the TCR beta cDNA libraries were unique molecular identifiers. From the PCR reads, TCRdb called clonotypes with MiXCR, one entry per CDR3 protein. The table has approximately 630,000 distinct CDR3 sequences, around 64% seen once. Study-wide results and caveats: Five or six TRBV segments (TRBV5-6, TRBV5-1 and TRBV20-1 among them) occurred more frequently in patients than in controls.

Sequencing was carried out using blood. These receptors all come from a girl aged 2 to 10 with multiple sclerosis.

This clonotype was picked up a small number of times. The chain is built from TRBV20-1 and TRBJ1-2; D gene uncertain. The CDR3 extends over 12 amino acids. Germline V gene lookup returns CDR1 DFQATT and CDR2 SNEGSKA (reference sequence). V was pared by 1 base and J by 3 bases, with 6 bases between. The DNA of the CDR3 is TGCAGTGCTAGAGGGGCCTACTATGGCTACACCTTC. Residues: CSARGAYYGYTF.

The rearrangement uses TRBV29-1 and TRBJ2-5; maybe TRBD1 (6 bases). The DNA matches TRBJ2-7 better at its end, which makes the J call doubtful. The CDR3 is 15 amino acids. Germline values: CDR1 SQVTM, CDR2 ANQGSEA. DNA for the CDR3: TGCAGCGTCCCAGTTACAGGGACCAAGACCTACGAGCAGTACTTC. It codes for CSVPVTGTKTYEQYF.